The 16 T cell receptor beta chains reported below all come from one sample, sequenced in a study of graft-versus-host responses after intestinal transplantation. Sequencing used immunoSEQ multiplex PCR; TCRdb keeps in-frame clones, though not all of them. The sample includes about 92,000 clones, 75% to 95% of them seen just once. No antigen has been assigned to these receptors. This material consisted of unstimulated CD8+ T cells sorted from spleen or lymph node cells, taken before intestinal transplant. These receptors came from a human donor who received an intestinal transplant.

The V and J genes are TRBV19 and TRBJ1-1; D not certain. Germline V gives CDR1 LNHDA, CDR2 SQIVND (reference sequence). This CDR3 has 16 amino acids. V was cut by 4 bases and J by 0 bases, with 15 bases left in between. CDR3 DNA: TGTGCCAGTAGTAATGGGCCCTGGGAGATGAACACTGAAGCTTTCTTT. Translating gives CASSNGPWEMNTEAFF.

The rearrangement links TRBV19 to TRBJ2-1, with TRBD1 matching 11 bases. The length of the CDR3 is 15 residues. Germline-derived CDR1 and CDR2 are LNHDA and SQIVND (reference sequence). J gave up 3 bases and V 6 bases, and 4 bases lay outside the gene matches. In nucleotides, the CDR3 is TGTGCCAGTAGCGGGACAGGGGGTGGCTACAATGAGCAGTTCTTC. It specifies CASSGTGGGYNEQFF.

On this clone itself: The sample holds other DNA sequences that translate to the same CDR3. In DNA form, the CDR3 reads TGTGCCAGCAGCTTTGGGCGGGGTGGGGAGACCCAGTACTTC. This sequence encodes CASSFGRGGETQYF. V gene TRBV13 combines with J gene TRBJ2-5; the D gene is possibly TRBD2 (6 bases). Germline V gene data show CDR1 as PRHDT and CDR2 as FYEKMQ (reference sequence). Trimming left V 3 bases short and J 5 bases short, with 13 bases between. This CDR3 has 14 amino acids.

The CDR3 sequence is CASSIVGGDGELFF. The CDR3 DNA reads TGTGCCAGTAGTATAGTCGGGGGGGACGGGGAGCTGTTTTTT. V is TRBV19 and J is TRBJ2-2; 8 bases agree with TRBD2. This CDR3 is 14 amino acids long. In germline, CDR1 is LNHDA, CDR2 SQIVND (reference sequence). V trimming: 1 base; J trimming: 7 bases; junction bases outside the gene matches: 2.

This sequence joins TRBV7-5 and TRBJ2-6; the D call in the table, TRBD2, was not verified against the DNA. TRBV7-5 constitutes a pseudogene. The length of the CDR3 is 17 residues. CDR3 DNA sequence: TGTGTCAGAAGCTTATTAGAGGGATACTCTGGGGCCAACGTCCTGACTTTC. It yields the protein CVRSLLEGYSGANVLTF.

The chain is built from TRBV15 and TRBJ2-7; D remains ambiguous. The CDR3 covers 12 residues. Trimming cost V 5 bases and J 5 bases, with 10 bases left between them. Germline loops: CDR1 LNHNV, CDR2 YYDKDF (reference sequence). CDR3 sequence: CATSGTSNEQYF. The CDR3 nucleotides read TGTGCCACCAGCGGAACTTCAAACGAGCAGTACTTC. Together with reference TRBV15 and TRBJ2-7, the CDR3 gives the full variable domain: DAMVIQNPRYQVTQFGKPVTLSCSQTLNHNVMYWYQQKSSQAPKLLFHYYDKDFNNEADTPDNFQSRRPNTSFCFLDIRSPGLGDTAMYLCATSGTSNEQYFGPGTRLTVT.

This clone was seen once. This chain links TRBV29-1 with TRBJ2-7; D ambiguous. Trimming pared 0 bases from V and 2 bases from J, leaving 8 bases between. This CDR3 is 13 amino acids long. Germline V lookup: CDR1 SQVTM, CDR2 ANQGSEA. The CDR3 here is CSVEDSAAYEQYF. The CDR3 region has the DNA TGCAGCGTTGAAGATTCCGCAGCCTACGAGCAGTACTTC.

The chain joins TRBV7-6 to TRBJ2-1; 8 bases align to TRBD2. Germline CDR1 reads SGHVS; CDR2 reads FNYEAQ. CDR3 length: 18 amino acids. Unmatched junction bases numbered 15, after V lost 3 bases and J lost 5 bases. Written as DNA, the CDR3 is TGTGCCAGCAGCTTTCGACCCCCTGGTAGCGGGACAAACAATGAGCAGTTCTTC. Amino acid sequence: CASSFRPPGSGTNNEQFF.

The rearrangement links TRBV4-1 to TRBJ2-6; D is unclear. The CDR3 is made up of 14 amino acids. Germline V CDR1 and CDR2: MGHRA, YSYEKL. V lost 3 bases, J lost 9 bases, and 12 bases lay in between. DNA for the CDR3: TGCGCCAGCAGCCAGACCTTCGAGCACAACGTCCTGACTTTC. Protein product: CASSQTFEHNVLTF.

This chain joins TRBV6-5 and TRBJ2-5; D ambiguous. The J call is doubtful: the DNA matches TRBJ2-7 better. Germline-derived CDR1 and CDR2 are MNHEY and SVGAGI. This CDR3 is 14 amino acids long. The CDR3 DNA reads TGTGCCAGCAGTTATAACTCACGGTCCTACGAGCAGTACTTC. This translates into CASSYNSRSYEQYF.

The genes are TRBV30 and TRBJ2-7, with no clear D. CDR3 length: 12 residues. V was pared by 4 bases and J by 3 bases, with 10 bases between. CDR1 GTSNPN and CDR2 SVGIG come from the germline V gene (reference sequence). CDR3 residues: CAWTAGLYEQYF. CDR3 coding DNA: TGTGCCTGGACTGCTGGCCTCTACGAGCAGTACTTC.

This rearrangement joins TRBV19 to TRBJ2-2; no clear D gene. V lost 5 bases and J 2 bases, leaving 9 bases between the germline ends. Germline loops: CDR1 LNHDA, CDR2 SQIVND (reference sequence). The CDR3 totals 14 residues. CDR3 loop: CASSGYLNTGELFF. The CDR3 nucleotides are TGTGCCAGTAGTGGGTACCTAAACACCGGGGAGCTGTTTTTT. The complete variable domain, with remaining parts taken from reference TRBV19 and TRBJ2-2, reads DGGITQSPKYLFRKEGQNVTLSCEQNLNHDAMYWYRQDPGQGLRLIYYSQIVNDFQKGDIAEGYSVSREKKESFPLTVTSAQKNPTAFYLCASSGYLNTGELFFGEGSRLTVL.

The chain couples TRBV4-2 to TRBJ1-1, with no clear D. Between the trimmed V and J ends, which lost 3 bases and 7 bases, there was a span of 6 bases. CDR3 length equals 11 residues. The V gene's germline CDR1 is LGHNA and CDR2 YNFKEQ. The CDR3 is CASSQGFEAFF. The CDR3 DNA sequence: TGTGCCAGCAGCCAGGGGTTTGAAGCTTTCTTT.

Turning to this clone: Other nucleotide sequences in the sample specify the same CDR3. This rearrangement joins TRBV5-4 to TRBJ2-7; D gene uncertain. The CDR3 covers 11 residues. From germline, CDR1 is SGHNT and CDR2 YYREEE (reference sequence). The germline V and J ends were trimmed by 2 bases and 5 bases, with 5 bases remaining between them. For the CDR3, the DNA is TGTGCCAGCAGCTTCCGGGACGAGCAGTACTTC. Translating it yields CASSFRDEQYF.

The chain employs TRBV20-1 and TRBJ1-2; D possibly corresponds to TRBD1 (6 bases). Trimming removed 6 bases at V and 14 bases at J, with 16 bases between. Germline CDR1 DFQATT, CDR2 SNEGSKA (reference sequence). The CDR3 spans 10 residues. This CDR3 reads CSATQGFSTF. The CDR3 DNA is TGCAGTGCCACTCAGGGGTTCTCTACCTTC.

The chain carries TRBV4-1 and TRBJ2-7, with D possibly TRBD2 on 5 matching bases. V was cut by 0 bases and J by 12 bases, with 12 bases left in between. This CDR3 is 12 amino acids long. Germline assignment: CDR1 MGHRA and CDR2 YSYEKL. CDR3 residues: CASSQDGVVLYF. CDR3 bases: TGCGCCAGCAGCCAAGACGGGGTAGTATTGTACTTC.